These 22 T cell receptor beta chains came from one sample sequenced in a study of response to subunit inactivated influenza vaccine. Each CDR3 protein gets one entry after TCRdb re-called the RT-PCR reads with MiXCR. The sample gives 290,000 or so distinct CDR3 sequences, about 20% of which show up once; about a tenth is in the top ten. The source was PBMCs from blood, collected 21 months after vaccination. Receptors were obtained from a man aged 50 to 69 who received an inactivated influenza vaccine.

This clonotype came up many times. The chain has TRBV12-3 or TRBV12-4 and TRBJ1-5, with D possibly matching TRBD1 (5 bases). The CDR3 runs 12 residues. Between the trimmed V and J ends, which lost 7 bases and 3 bases, there was a span of 7 bases. The DNA for the CDR3 is TGTGCCAGCAACAGGTACAATCAGCCCCAGCATTTT. Protein: CASNRYNQPQHF.

Ten or more counts support this clonotype. J is TRBJ1-5 and V is TRBV6-2 or TRBV6-3; no reliable D call. The CDR3 runs 13 residues. Deletions cut 3 bases from V and 4 bases from J, with 7 bases between. Germline assignment: CDR1 MNHEY and CDR2 SVGEGT. The CDR3 DNA reads as TGTGCCAGCAGTTATCAGAGAAATCAGCCCCAGCATTTT. It encodes CASSYQRNQPQHF.

This clonotype has a handful of counts. The V gene is TRBV6-2 or TRBV6-3, the J gene TRBJ2-7; 8 nucleotides agree with TRBD2. The CDR3 is 16 amino acids. J was trimmed by 2 bases and V by 0 bases; bases with no gene match: 6. The germline V gene encodes CDR1 MNHEY and CDR2 SVGEGT. CDR3 coding DNA: TGTGCCAGCAGTTACTCGAGACTAGCGCCTACCTACGAGCAGTACTTC. Translation gives CASSYSRLAPTYEQYF.

The chain combines TRBV28 with TRBJ1-5; 7 bases fit TRBD1. CDR3 length: 16 amino acids. The V and J ends lost 6 bases and 0 bases, in that order; junction bases with no gene match: 8. Germline CDR1 and CDR2: MDHEN and SYDVKM. The CDR3 DNA reads TGTGCCAGCAGGTACAGGGGCCTCAATAGCAATCAGCCCCAGCATTTT. This codes for CASRYRGLNSNQPQHF.

The chain has TRBV15 and TRBJ1-4; 8 bases map to TRBD1. This CDR3 comprises 14 residues. CDR1 and CDR2 from the germline V gene are LNHNV and YYDKDF (reference sequence). The ends lost 3 bases at V and 3 bases at J; junction bases unmatched: 0. This chain's CDR3 is CATSRTGANEKLFF. The CDR3 DNA reads TGTGCCACCAGCAGGACAGGGGCTAATGAAAAACTGTTTTTT. The full variable domain, in which reference TRBV15 and TRBJ1-4 provide the parts outside the CDR3, is DAMVIQNPRYQVTQFGKPVTLSCSQTLNHNVMYWYQQKSSQAPKLLFHYYDKDFNNEADTPDNFQSRRPNTSFCFLDIRSPGLGDTAMYLCATSRTGANEKLFFGSGTQLSVL.

The V gene is TRBV4-3, the J gene TRBJ2-3; 9 nucleotides agree with TRBD2. V shed 1 base and J 2 bases; nucleotides not matched to a gene: 4. Looked up from germline, CDR1 is LGHNA and CDR2 is YSLEER. This CDR3 has 16 residues. The CDR3 protein is CASSQGPSGVTDTQYF. The CDR3 DNA reads as TGCGCCAGCAGCCAAGGTCCTAGCGGGGTCACAGATACGCAGTATTTT.

This clonotype came up many times. The chain is built from TRBV7-2 and TRBJ1-2; weak D call: TRBD1 (6 bases). Per germline, CDR1 SGHTA and CDR2 FQGNSA. The V and J ends lost 4 bases and 3 bases respectively, with 12 bases between them. The CDR3 loop spans 14 amino acids. The CDR3 region is CASSSDSADYGYTF. The CDR3 nucleotides are TGTGCCAGCAGCTCGGACAGTGCGGACTATGGCTACACCTTC.

The rearrangement joins TRBV4-1 to TRBJ1-2; 11 positions match TRBD1. This CDR3 spans 15 amino acids. CDR1 and CDR2 from the germline V gene are MGHRA and YSYEKL. J lost 5 bases, V lost 4 bases, and 6 bases had no gene match. In DNA, the CDR3 is TGCGCCAGCAGCCTTACCGGGACAGGGGGTTATGGCTACACCTTC. Translation gives CASSLTGTGGYGYTF.

A few counts support this clonotype. This rearrangement joins TRBV29-1 to TRBJ2-3; TRBD2 is a possible D gene (6 bases). This CDR3 spans 12 amino acids. V lost 0 bases and J 8 bases, leaving 9 bases between the germline ends. CDR1 is SQVTM and CDR2 is ANQGSEA in the germline V gene. This CDR3 is CSVEEMGGTQYF. CDR3 DNA: TGCAGCGTTGAAGAAATGGGAGGTACGCAGTATTTT.

The chain uses TRBV5-1 and TRBJ1-1; D call uncertain. V was shortened by 0 bases and J by 2 bases, with 14 bases between the two germline ends. The CDR3 has 16 amino acids. Germline V CDR1 and CDR2: SGHRS, YFSETQ. Written as DNA, the CDR3 is TGCGCCAGCAGCTTGGACAGACCATACCCTAACACTGAAGCTTTCTTT. Translating it yields CASSLDRPYPNTEAFF.

This chain uses TRBV3-1 with TRBJ2-5, with D perhaps matching TRBD2 (5 bases). V dropped 4 bases and J dropped 1 base, with 19 bases sitting between them. This CDR3 region has 17 residues. Germline lookup yields CDR1 LGHDT and CDR2 YNNKEL (reference sequence). CDR3 coding DNA: TGTGCCAGCAGCCTATATCGGTTGCGGGTCCGCCAAGAGACCCAGTACTTC. This gives the protein CASSLYRLRVRQETQYF.

Only a few counts were recorded for this clonotype. The chain employs TRBV7-8 and TRBJ1-6; D perhaps matches TRBD1 (5 bases). The germline gives CDR1 SGHVS, CDR2 FQNEAQ. This CDR3 has 16 residues. The V end was cut by 5 bases, the J end by 0 bases, with 11 bases between. The CDR3 loop reads CASSPRQSSYNSPLHF. The CDR3 nucleotides read TGTGCCAGCAGCCCGCGACAGAGCTCCTATAATTCACCCCTCCACTTT.

The chain carries TRBV20-1 and TRBJ1-6; D is unresolved. Deletions cut 5 bases from V and 3 bases from J, with 14 bases between. The CDR3 consists of 15 residues. In germline, CDR1 is DFQATT, CDR2 SNEGSKA (reference sequence). The CDR3 sequence is CSAPAPLGYNSPLHF. CDR3 sequence (DNA): TGCAGTGCTCCTGCCCCCTTGGGCTATAATTCACCCCTCCACTTT.

V gene TRBV19 combines with J gene TRBJ2-4, with 11 bases lining up with TRBD1. The germline CDR1 and CDR2 sequences are LNHDA and SQIVND (reference sequence). The ends lost 3 bases at V and 3 bases at J; junction bases unmatched: 10. The CDR3 contains 18 residues. CDR3 coding DNA: TGTGCCAGTAGTATTCACCCGGGGACAGGGGGTTTCAAAAACATTCAGTACTTC. Protein sequence: CASSIHPGTGGFKNIQYF.

The chain combines TRBV10-2 with TRBJ1-5; 10 bases match TRBD1. From germline, CDR1 is WSHSY and CDR2 SAAADI. After removal of 0 bases from V and 1 base from J, the junction contained 18 bases not matched to a gene. This CDR3 contains 22 residues. CDR3 loop: CASSESTRGTGVLFLSNQPQHF. The CDR3 DNA reads as TGCGCCAGCAGTGAGTCGACTCGGGGGACAGGGGTTTTATTTCTGAGCAATCAGCCCCAGCATTTT.

This clonotype was picked up a small number of times. J is TRBJ2-5 and V is TRBV20-1; D is undetermined. CDR1 DFQATT and CDR2 SNEGSKA come from the germline V gene (reference sequence). V was cut by 1 base and J by 0 bases, with 9 bases left in between. The CDR3 contains 14 residues. CDR3 nucleotide sequence: TGCAGTGCTAGAGGAGGATCGTACCAAGAGACCCAGTACTTC. Translated, it gives CSARGGSYQETQYF.

This rearrangement joins TRBV12-3 or TRBV12-4 to TRBJ1-4, with D possibly being TRBD1 (5 bases). The CDR3 has 17 residues. Trimming stripped 6 bases from V and 0 bases from J, with 17 bases between. The DNA of the CDR3 is TGTGCCAGCAGCCCAGGGTGGGCCCACGCAACTAATGAAAAACTGTTTTTT. Its protein product is CASSPGWAHATNEKLFF.

This clonotype was picked up a small number of times. The CDR3 nucleotides are TGTGCCAGCAGTTGGCAGGGCGGTTATACTGAGCAGTTCTTC. It codes for CASSWQGGYTEQFF. V is TRBV6-2 or TRBV6-3 and J is TRBJ2-1; possibly TRBD1 for D (5 bases). This CDR3 is built from 14 residues. CDR1 is MNHEY and CDR2 is SVGEGT in the germline V gene. V was cut by 4 bases and J by 9 bases, with 16 bases left in between.

In its sample, this clonotype was seen a few times. J is TRBJ1-1 and V is TRBV29-1; possible D gene TRBD1, 5 bases. Trimming removed 2 bases from V and 5 bases from J, with 12 bases in between. CDR1 and CDR2 from the germline V gene are SQVTM and ANQGSEA. The CDR3 sequence is 13 residues long. The CDR3 bases are TGCAGCGTTGAATCCCAGGGTGGGACTGAAGCTTTCTTT. As protein: CSVESQGGTEAFF.

This clonotype was counted only a few times. This chain joins TRBV14 and TRBJ1-1, with TRBD1 as a possible D gene (5 bases). Germline assignment: CDR1 SGHDN and CDR2 FVKESK. Trimming shortened V by 3 bases and J by 7 bases, and 9 bases separated the two germline ends. CDR3 size: 12 residues. CDR3 region: CASSHGTGEAFF. The CDR3, as DNA: TGTGCCAGCAGCCACGGGACGGGTGAAGCTTTCTTT.

As DNA, the CDR3 is TGTGCCAGCAGTTCGCCGGGACTAGCGACCGAGCAGTACTTC. It specifies CASSSPGLATEQYF. This sequence joins TRBV28 and TRBJ2-7; 10 bases align to TRBD2. This CDR3 contains 14 residues. The germline V gene encodes CDR1 MDHEN and CDR2 SYDVKM. With V trimmed by 4 bases and J by 6 bases, 6 bases remained unmatched.

The chain uses TRBV9 and TRBJ2-1; 8 nucleotides line up with TRBD2. Germline V lookup: CDR1 SGDLS, CDR2 YYNGEE. The CDR3 has 16 amino acids. With 3 bases clipped from V and 7 bases from J, the junction kept 12 bases outside the gene matches. The CDR3 region is CASSAHSGRIGNEQFF. Here the CDR3 DNA reads TGTGCCAGCAGCGCCCACAGCGGGAGAATTGGTAATGAGCAGTTCTTC.